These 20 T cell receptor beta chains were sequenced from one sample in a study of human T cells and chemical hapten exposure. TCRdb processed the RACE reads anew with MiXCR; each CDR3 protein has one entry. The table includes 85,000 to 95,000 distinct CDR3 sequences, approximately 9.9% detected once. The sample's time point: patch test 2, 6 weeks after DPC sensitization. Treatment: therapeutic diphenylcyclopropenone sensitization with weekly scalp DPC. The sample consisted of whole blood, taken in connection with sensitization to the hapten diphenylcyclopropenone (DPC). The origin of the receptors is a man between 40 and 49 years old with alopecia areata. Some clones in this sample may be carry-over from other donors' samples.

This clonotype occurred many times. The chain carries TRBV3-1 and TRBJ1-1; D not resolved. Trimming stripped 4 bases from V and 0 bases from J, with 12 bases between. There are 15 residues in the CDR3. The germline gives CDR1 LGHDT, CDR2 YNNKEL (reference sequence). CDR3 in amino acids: CASSPDEFMNTEAFF. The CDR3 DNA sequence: TGTGCCAGCAGCCCGGACGAGTTCATGAACACTGAAGCTTTCTTT. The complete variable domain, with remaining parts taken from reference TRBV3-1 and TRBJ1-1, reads DTAVSQTPKYLVTQMGNDKSIKCEQNLGHDTMYWYKQDSKKFLKIMFSYNNKELIINETVPNRFSPKSPDKAHLNLHINSLELGDSAVYFCASSPDEFMNTEAFFGQGTRLTVV.

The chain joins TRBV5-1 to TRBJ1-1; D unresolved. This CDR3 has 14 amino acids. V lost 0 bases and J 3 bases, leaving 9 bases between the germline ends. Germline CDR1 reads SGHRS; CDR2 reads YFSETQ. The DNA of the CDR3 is TGCGCCAGCAGCTTGGTTCCGGGCGACACTGAAGCTTTCTTT. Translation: CASSLVPGDTEAFF.

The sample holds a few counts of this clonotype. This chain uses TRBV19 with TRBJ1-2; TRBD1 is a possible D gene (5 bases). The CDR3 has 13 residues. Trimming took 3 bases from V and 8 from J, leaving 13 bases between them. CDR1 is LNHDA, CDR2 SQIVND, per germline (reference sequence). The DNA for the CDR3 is TGTGCCAGTAGTATGGGGCAGGGTGGAGGCTACACCTTC. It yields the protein CASSMGQGGGYTF.

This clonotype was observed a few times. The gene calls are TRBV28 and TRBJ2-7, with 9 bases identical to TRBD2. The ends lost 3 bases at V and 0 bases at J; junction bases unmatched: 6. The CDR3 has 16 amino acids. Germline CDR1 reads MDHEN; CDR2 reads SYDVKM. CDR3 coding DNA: TGTGCCAGCAGTTTGACCGGGACTAGCAGCTCCTACGAGCAGTACTTC. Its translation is CASSLTGTSSSYEQYF.

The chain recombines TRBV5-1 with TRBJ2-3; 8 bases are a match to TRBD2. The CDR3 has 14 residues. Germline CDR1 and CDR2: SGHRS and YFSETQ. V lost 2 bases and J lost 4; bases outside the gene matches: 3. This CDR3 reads CASSFASGPDTQYF. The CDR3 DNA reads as TGCGCCAGCAGCTTCGCTAGCGGGCCAGATACGCAGTATTTT.

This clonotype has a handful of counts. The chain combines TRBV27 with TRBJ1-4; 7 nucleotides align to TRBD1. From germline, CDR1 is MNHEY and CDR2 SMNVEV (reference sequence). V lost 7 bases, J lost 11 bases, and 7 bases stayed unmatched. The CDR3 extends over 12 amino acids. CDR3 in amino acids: CASKQGTAKLFF. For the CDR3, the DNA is TGTGCCAGCAAACAAGGGACAGCTAAACTGTTTTTT.

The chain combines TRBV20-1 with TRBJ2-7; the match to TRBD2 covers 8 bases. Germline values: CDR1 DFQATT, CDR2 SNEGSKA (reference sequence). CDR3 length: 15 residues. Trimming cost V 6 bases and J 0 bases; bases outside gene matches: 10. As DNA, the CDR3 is TGCAGTGCGGAAATGGGTACTAGCGGCTCCTACGAGCAGTACTTC. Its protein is CSAEMGTSGSYEQYF.

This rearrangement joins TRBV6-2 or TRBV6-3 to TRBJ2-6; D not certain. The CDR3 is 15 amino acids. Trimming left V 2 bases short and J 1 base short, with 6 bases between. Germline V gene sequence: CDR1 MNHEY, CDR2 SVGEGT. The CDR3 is CASSYRASGANVLTF. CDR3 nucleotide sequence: TGTGCCAGCAGTTACAGGGCGTCTGGGGCCAACGTCCTGACTTTC.

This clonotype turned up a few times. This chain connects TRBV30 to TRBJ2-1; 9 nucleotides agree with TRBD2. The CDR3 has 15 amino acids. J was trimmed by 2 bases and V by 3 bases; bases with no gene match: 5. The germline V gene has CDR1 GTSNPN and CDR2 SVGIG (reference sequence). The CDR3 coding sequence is TGTGCCTGGAGAACCCTAGCGGGACCCTACAATGAGCAGTTCTTC. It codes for CAWRTLAGPYNEQFF. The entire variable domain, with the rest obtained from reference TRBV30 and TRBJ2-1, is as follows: SQTIHQWPATLVQPVGSPLSLECTVEGTSNPNLYWYRQAAGRGLQLLFYSVGIGQISSEVPQNLSASRPQDRQFILSSKKLLLSDSGFYLCAWRTLAGPYNEQFFGPGTRLTVL.

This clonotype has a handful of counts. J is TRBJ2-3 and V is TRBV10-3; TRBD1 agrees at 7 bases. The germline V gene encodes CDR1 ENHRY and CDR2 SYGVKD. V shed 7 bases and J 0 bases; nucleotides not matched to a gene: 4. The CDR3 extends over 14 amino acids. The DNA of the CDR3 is TGTGCCATCACCGGGGACAGTAGCACAGATACGCAGTATTTT. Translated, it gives CAITGDSSTDTQYF.

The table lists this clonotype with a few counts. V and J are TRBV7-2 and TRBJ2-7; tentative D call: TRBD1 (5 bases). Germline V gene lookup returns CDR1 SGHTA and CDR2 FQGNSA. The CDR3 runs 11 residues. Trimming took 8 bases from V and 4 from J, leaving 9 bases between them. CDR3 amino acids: CASQGTYEQYF. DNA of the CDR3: TGTGCCAGCCAGGGAACGTACGAGCAGTACTTC.

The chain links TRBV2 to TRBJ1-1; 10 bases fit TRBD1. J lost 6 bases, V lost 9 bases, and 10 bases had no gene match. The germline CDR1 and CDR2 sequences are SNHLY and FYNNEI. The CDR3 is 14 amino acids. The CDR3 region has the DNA TGTGCCAGAAACCGGGGACAGGGGATCCCTGAAGCTTTCTTT. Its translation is CARNRGQGIPEAFF.

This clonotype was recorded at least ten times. Written as DNA, the CDR3 is TGCGCCAGCAGCTTGGAGCTTTCGAGGGCTACCTCCCAAGAGACCCAGTACTTC. It encodes CASSLELSRATSQETQYF. The chain links TRBV5-1 to TRBJ2-5, with a possible D match to TRBD2 (5 bases). V was shortened by 0 bases and J by 1 base, with 19 bases between the two germline ends. The CDR3 extends over 18 amino acids. Germline CDR1 reads SGHRS; CDR2 reads YFSETQ.

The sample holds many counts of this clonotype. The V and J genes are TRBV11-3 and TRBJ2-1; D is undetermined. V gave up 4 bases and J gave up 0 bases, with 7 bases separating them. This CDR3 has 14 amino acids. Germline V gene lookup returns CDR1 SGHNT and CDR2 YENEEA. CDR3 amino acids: CASSSRDSYNEQFF. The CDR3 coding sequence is TGTGCCAGCAGCTCTAGGGACTCCTACAATGAGCAGTTCTTC.

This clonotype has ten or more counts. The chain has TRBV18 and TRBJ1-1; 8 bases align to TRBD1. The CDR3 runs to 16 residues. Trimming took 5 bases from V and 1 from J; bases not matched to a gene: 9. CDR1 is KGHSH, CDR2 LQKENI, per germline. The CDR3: CASSSGQGDGNTEAFF. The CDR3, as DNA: TGTGCCAGCTCATCTGGACAGGGTGACGGGAACACTGAAGCTTTCTTT.

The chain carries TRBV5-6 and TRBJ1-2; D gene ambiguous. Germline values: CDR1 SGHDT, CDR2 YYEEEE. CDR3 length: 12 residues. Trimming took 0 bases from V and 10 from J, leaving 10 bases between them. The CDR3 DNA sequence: TGTGCCAGCAGCTTGGGGAGGGATGACTACACCTTC. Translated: CASSLGRDDYTF. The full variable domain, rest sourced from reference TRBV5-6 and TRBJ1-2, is DAGVTQSPTHLIKTRGQQVTLRCSPKSGHDTVSWYQQALGQGPQFIFQYYEEEERQRGNFPDRFSGHQFPNYSSELNVNALLLGDSALYLCASSLGRDDYTFGSGTRLTVV.

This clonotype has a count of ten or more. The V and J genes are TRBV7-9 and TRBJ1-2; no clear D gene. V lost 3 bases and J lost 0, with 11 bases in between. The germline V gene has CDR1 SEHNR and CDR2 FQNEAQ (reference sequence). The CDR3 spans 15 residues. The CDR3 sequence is CASSLGRASNYGYTF. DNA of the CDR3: TGTGCCAGCAGCTTGGGCAGAGCATCTAACTATGGCTACACCTTC.

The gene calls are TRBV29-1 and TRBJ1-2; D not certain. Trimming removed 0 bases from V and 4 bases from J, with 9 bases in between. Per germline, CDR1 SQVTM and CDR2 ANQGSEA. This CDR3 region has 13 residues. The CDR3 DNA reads TGCAGCGTTGAAGAGGCAGCCGGCTATGGCTACACCTTC. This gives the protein CSVEEAAGYGYTF.

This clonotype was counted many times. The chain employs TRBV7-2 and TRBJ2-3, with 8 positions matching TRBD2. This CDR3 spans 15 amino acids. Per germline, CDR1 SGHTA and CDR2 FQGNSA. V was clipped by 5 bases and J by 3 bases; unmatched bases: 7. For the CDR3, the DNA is TGTGCCAGCAGCCCAAGCGGGAGAGGAACAGATACGCAGTATTTT. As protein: CASSPSGRGTDTQYF.

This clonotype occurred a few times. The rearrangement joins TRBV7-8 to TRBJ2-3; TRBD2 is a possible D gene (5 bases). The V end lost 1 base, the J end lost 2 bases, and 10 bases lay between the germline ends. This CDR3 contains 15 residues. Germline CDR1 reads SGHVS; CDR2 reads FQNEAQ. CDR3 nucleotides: TGTGCCAGCAGCTTAGAAGCCCTAGCCACAGATACGCAGTATTTT. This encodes CASSLEALATDTQYF. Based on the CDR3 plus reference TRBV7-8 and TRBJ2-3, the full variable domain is GAGVSQSPRYKVAKRGQDVALRCDPISGHVSLFWYQQALGQGPEFLTYFQNEAQLDKSGLPSDRFFAERPEGSVSTLKIQRTQQEDSAVYLCASSLEALATDTQYFGPGTRLTVL.